The clone carrying this T cell receptor beta chain has just a few counts. What it recognizes is unknown. The data derive from a study of graft-versus-host responses after intestinal transplantation. Overall study findings and caveats: Declines in HvG clones occurring early post-transplant were associated with peak circulating GvH clone levels. Detected in recipient marrow were GvH clones, some of which were first observed in ileum or blood.

This CDR3 has 11 amino acids. The V gene's germline CDR1 is DFQATT and CDR2 SNEGSKA (reference sequence). Trimming took 0 bases from V and 5 from J, leaving 4 bases between them. Some clones are missing from TCRdb's copy, which holds only in-frame ones; the method was immunoSEQ multiplex PCR. The table has 45,000 to 60,000 clones, 85% to 95% seen once; the top ten hold less than 2.5%. This material consisted of unstimulated CD4+ T cells sorted from spleen or lymph node cells, taken before transplant. The source of this sequence is a human donor who was the organ donor for an intestinal transplant. V is TRBV20-1 and J is TRBJ1-2; D is unclear. This CDR3 reads CSARERYGYTF. As DNA, the CDR3 is TGCAGTGCTAGAGAGAGATATGGCTACACCTTC.